The T cell receptor beta chain described here comes from a study of a mutant IDH1 vaccine in newly diagnosed glioma. Study-level background: Standard pretreatment was either radiotherapy, temozolomide, or, for most, radiochemotherapy with temozolomide.

The CDR3 is 15 amino acids. V trimming: 6 bases; J trimming: 5 bases; junction bases outside the gene matches: 6. Germline values: CDR1 LNHDA, CDR2 SQIVND (reference sequence). Assay used: immunoSEQ multiplex PCR; TCRdb lists only in-frame clones, some missing. The top ten clones hold around 18% of a sample with approximately 54,000 clones, approximately 81% of them seen once. This sample's time point: baseline, week 1 (first vaccination visit). Treatment meaning: pre-vaccination baseline after standard-of-care therapy. The specimen was PBMCs, collected from a glioma patient treated with radiotherapy, temozolomide or both. V is TRBV19 and J is TRBJ1-5, with 11 bases matching TRBD1. This receptor was obtained from a man aged 18 to 29 with glioma. CDR3: CASSSRTGGDQPQHF. As DNA, the CDR3 is TGTGCCAGTAGCTCCCGGACAGGGGGCGATCAGCCCCAGCATTTT. Full variable domain (remainder filled in from reference TRBV19 and TRBJ1-5): DGGITQSPKYLFRKEGQNVTLSCEQNLNHDAMYWYRQDPGQGLRLIYYSQIVNDFQKGDIAEGYSVSREKKESFPLTVTSAQKNPTAFYLCASSSRTGGDQPQHFGDGTRLSIL.